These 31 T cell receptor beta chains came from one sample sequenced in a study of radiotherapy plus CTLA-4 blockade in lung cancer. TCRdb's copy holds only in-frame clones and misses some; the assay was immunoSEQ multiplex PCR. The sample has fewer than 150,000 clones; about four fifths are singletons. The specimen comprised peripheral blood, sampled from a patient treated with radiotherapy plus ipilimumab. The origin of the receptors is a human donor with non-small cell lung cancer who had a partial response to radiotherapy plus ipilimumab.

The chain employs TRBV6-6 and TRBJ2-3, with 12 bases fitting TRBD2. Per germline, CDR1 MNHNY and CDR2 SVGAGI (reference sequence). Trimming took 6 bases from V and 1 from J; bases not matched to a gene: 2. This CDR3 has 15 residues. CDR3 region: CASRRLAGGTDTQYF. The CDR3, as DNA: TGTGCCAGCAGACGACTAGCGGGAGGCACAGATACGCAGTATTTT.

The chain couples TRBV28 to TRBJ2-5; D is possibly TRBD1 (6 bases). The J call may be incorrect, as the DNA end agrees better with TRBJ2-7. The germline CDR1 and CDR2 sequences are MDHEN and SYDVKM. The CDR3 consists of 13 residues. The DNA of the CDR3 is TGTGCCAGCAGTTTATCAGGGGCCTACGAGCAGTACTTC. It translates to CASSLSGAYEQYF.

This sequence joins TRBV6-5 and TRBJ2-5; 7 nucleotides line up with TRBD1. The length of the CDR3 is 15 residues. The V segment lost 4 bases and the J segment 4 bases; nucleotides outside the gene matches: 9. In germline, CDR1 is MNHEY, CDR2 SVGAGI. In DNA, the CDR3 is TGTGCCAGCAGTTTAAAGTTTAGGACAGGAGAGACCCAGTACTTC. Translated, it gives CASSLKFRTGETQYF.

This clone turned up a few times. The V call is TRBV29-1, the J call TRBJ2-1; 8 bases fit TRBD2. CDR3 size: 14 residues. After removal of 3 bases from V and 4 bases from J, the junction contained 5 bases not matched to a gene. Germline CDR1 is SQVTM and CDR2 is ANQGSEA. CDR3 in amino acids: CSVDRAGGYNEQFF. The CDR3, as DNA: TGCAGCGTTGATCGGGCGGGAGGATACAATGAGCAGTTCTTC.

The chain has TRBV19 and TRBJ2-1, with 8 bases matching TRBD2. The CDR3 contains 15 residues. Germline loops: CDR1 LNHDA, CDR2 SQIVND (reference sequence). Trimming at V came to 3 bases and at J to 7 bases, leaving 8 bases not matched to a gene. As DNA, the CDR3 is TGTGCCAGTAGTATGATAGCGGGAAGTATAAATGAGCAGTTCTTC. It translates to CASSMIAGSINEQFF.

This CDR3 reads CASSLSRVGERTEQYF. CDR3 coding DNA: TGTGCCAGCAGTTTATCGCGGGTCGGGGAGAGAACAGAGCAGTACTTC. The genes are TRBV28 and TRBJ2-7; a possible D gene is TRBD2 (5 bases). V was trimmed by 1 base and J by 7 bases, leaving 20 bases between them. Germline V lookup: CDR1 MDHEN, CDR2 SYDVKM. This CDR3 contains 16 residues.

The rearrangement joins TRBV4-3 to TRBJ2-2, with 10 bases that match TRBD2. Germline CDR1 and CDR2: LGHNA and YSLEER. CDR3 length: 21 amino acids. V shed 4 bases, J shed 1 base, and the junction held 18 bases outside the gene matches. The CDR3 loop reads CASSLGGTFWTSGKNTGELFF. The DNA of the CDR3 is TGCGCCAGCAGCCTTGGGGGGACATTTTGGACTAGCGGAAAGAACACCGGGGAGCTGTTTTTT.

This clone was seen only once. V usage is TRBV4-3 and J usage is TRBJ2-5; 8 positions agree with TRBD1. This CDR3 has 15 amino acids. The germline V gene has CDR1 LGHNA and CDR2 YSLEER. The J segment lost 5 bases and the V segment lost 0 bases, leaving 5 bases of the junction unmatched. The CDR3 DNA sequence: TGCGCCAGCAGCCAAGAATGGAACAGGGGGGAGACCCAGTACTTC. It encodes CASSQEWNRGETQYF.

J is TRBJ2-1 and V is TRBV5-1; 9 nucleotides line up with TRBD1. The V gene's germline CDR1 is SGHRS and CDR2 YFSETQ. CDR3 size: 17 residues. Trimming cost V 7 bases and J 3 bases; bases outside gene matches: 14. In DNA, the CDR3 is TGCGCCAGCGTTCGTGGGACAGGGCTTTCCCACTACAATGAGCAGTTCTTC. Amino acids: CASVRGTGLSHYNEQFF. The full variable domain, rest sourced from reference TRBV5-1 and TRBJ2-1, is KAGVTQTPRYLIKTRGQQVTLSCSPISGHRSVSWYQQTPGQGLQFLFEYFSETQRNKGNFPGRFSGRQFSNSRSEMNVSTLELGDSALYLCASVRGTGLSHYNEQFFGPGTRLTVL.

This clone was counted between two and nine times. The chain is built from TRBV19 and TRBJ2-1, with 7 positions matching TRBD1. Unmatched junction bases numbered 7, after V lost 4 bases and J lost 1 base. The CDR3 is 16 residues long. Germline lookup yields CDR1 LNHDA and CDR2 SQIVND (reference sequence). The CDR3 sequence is CASSRTGKISYNEQFF. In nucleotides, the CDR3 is TGTGCCAGTAGTAGGACAGGCAAAATATCCTACAATGAGCAGTTCTTC.

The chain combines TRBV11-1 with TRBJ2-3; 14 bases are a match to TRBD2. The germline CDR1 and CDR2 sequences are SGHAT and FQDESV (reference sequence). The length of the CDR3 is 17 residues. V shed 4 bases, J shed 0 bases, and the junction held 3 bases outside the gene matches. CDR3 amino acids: CASSYGTSGRSTDTQYF. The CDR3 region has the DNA TGTGCCAGCAGCTATGGGACTAGCGGGAGAAGCACAGATACGCAGTATTTT.

CDR3 bases: TGTGCCAGCTCCCCGGAGGGAGGGTATAATTCACCCCTCCACTTT. It is translated as CASSPEGGYNSPLHF. The chain has TRBV18 and TRBJ1-6; no clear D gene. Germline-derived CDR1 and CDR2 are KGHSH and LQKENI. V was clipped by 6 bases and J by 4 bases, with 13 bases between them. This CDR3 is 15 amino acids long.

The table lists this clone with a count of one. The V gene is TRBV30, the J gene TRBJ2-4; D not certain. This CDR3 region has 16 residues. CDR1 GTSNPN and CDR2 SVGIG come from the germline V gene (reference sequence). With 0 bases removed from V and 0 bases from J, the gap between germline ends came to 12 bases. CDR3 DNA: TGTGCCTGGAGTGTAACTCGGGTAAAAGCCAAAAACATTCAGTACTTC. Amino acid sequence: CAWSVTRVKAKNIQYF.

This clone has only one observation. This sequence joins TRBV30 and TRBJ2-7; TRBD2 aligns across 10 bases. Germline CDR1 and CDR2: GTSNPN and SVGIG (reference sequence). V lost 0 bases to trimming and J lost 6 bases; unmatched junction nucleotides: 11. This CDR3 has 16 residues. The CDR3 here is CAWSVLTSGPAGEQYF. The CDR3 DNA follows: TGTGCCTGGAGTGTACTGACTAGCGGGCCCGCCGGCGAGCAGTACTTC.

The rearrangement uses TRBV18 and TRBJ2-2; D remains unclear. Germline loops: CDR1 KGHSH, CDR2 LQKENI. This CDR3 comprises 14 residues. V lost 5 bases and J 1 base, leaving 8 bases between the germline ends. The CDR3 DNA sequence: TGTGCCAGCTCAACCCAGGTGAACACCGGGGAGCTGTTTTTT. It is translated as CASSTQVNTGELFF.

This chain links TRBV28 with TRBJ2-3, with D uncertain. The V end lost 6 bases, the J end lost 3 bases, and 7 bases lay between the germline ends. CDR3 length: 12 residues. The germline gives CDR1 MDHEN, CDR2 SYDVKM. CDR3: CASRLGTDTQYF. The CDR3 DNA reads TGTGCCAGCAGACTCGGGACAGATACGCAGTATTTT.

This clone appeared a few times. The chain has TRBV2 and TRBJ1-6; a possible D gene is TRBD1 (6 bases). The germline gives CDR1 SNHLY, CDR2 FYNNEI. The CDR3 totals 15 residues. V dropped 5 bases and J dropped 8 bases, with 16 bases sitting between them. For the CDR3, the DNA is TGTGCCAGCAGTCCTTCAGGGGTTCGTGATTCACCCCTCCACTTT. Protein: CASSPSGVRDSPLHF.

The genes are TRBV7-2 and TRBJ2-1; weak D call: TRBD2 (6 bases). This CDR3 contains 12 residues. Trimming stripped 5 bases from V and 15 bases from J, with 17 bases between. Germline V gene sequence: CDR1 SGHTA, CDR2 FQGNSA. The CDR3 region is CASSPRDQRVFF. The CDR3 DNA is TGTGCCAGCAGCCCCCGGGATCAGCGGGTGTTCTTC.

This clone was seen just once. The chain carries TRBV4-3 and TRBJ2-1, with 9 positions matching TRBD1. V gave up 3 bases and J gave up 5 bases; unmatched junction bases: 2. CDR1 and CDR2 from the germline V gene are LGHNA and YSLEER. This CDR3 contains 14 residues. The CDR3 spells CASSHRTGDNEQFF. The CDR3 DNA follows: TGCGCCAGCAGCCATAGGACAGGGGACAATGAGCAGTTCTTC.

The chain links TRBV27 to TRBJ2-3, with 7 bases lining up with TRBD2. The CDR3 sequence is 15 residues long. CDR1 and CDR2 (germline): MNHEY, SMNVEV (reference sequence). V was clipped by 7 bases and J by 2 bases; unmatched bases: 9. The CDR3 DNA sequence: TGTGCCAGCAAATCCTTCGGGGGGTTCACAGATACGCAGTATTTT. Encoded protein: CASKSFGGFTDTQYF.

CDR3 coding DNA: TGCGCCAGCAGCTTGGAGGCTAGCGGGAGGTTCACAGATACGCAGTATTTT. It translates to CASSLEASGRFTDTQYF. The rearrangement uses TRBV5-1 and TRBJ2-3, with 11 nucleotides matching TRBD2. The CDR3 is made up of 17 amino acids. The V gene's germline CDR1 is SGHRS and CDR2 YFSETQ. The V and J ends lost 0 bases and 2 bases, in that order; junction bases with no gene match: 5.

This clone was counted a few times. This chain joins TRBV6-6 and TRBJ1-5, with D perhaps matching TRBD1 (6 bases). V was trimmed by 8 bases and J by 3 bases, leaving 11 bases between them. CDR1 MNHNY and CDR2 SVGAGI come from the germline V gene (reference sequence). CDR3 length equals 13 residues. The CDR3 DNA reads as TGTGCCAGCGAGGACAGCCTCAATCAGCCCCAGCATTTT. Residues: CASEDSLNQPQHF.

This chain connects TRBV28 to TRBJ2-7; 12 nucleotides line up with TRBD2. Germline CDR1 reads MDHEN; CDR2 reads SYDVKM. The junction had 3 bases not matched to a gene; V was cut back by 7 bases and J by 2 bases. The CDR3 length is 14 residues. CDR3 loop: CASKGLAGPYEQYV. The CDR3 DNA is TGTGCCAGCAAGGGACTAGCGGGCCCCTACGAGCAGTACGTC.

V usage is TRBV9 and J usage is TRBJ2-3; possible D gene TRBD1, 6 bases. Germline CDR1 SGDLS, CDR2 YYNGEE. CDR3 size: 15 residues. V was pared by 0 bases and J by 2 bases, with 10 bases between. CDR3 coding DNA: TGTGCCAGCAGCGTAGACCGGGGACACACAGATACGCAGTATTTT. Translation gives CASSVDRGHTDTQYF. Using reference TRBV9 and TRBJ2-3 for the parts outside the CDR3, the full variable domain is DSGVTQTPKHLITATGQRVTLRCSPRSGDLSVYWYQQSLDQGLQFLIQYYNGEERAKGNILERFSAQQFPDLHSELNLSSLELGDSALYFCASSVDRGHTDTQYFGPGTRLTVL.

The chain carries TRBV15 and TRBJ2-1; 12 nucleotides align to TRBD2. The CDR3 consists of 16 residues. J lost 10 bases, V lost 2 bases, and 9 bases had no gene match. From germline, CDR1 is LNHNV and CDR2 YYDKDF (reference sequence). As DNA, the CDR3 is TGTGCCACCAGCAGAAAACTAGCGGGAGGAGGGGAGGAGCAGTTCTTC. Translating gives CATSRKLAGGGEEQFF.

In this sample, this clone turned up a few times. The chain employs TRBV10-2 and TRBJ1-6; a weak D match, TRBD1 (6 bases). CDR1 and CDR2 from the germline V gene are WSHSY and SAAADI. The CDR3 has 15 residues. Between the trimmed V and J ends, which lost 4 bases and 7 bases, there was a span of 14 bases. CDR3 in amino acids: CASSAPLGGNSPLHF. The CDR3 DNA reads TGCGCCAGCAGTGCCCCCTTAGGGGGAAATTCACCCCTCCACTTT.

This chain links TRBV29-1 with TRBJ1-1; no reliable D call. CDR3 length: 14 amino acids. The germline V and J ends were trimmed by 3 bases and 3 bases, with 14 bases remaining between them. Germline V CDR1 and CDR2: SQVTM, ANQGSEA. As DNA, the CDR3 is TGCAGCGTTGACCACGGCAGCGAGCACACTGAAGCTTTCTTT. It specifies CSVDHGSEHTEAFF.

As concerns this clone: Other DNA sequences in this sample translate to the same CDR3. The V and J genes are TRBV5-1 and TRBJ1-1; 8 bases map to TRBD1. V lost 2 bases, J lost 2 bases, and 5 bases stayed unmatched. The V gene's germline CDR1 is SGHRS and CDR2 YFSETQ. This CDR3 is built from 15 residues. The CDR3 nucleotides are TGCGCCAGCAGCTTCGGACAGGGTAGAAACACTGAAGCTTTCTTT. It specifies CASSFGQGRNTEAFF. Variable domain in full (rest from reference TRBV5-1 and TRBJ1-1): KAGVTQTPRYLIKTRGQQVTLSCSPISGHRSVSWYQQTPGQGLQFLFEYFSETQRNKGNFPGRFSGRQFSNSRSEMNVSTLELGDSALYLCASSFGQGRNTEAFFGQGTRLTVV.

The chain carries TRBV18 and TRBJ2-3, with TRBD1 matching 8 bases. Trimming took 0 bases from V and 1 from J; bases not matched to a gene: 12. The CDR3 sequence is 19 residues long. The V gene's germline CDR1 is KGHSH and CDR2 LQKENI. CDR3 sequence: CASSPPLRTGGRGTDTQYF. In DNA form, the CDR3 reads TGTGCCAGCTCACCACCTCTAAGAACAGGGGGAAGGGGCACAGATACGCAGTATTTT.

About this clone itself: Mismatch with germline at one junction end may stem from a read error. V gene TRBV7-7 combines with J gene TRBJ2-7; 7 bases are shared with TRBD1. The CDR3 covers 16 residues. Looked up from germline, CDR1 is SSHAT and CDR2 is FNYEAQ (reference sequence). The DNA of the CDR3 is TGTGCTAGCAGCTTACCCGGGACAGCTCCCCGATACGAGCAGTACTTC. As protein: CASSLPGTAPRYEQYF.

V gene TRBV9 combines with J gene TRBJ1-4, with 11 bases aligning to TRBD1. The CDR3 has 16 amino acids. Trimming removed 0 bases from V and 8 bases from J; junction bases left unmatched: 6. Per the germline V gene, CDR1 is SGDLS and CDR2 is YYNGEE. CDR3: CASSVGTGGAREKLFF. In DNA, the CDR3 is TGTGCCAGCAGCGTAGGGACAGGGGGCGCCAGGGAAAAACTGTTTTTT.